This is a list of T cell receptor beta chains from one sample in a study of identical twins. Each CDR3 protein gets one entry after TCRdb re-called the 5' RACE reads with MiXCR. The sample has about 900,000 distinct CDR3 sequences; about 12% are singletons. The sample was also linked to a second study, of yellow fever vaccine responses in identical twins.

Sequences were obtained from PBMCs. The receptor set was obtained from a woman aged 18-29 years in good health. Both conserved end residues are part of each CDR3. The D gene is left open where the match is weak. Only some rows state a clone size, as once, few, many or a class for expanded clones.

CASSSSSGTEGAGELFF,TGCGCCAGCAGCTCTAGTTCGGGGACAGAGGGTGCCGGGGAGCTGTTTTTT,TRBD1,TRBJ2-2,.,TRBV5-1
CAIGSLGGVRTEAFF,TGTGCCATCGGCTCCCTAGGGGGGGTACGTACTGAAGCTTTCTTT,.,TRBJ1-1,few,TRBV10-3
CASSRLGLAGGSSYNEQFF,TGCGCCAGCAGCCGGCTGGGACTAGCGGGGGGCTCCTCCTACAATGAGCAGTTCTTC,TRBD2,TRBJ2-1,few,TRBV4-1
CASRDALARSGANVLTF,TGTGCCAGCAGGGATGCCCTCGCAAGGTCTGGGGCCAACGTCCTGACTTTC,.,TRBJ2-6,.,TRBV2
CSVISPTNEKLFF,TGCAGTGTTATTTCCCCAACTAATGAAAAACTGTTTTTT,.,TRBJ1-4,few,TRBV20-1
CAISGLQGTGELFF,TGTGCCATCAGTGGATTACAGGGGACCGGGGAGCTGTTTTTT,TRBD1,TRBJ2-2,few,TRBV10-3
CASSSEGPQHF,TGTGCCAGCAGTTCGGAGGGGCCCCAGCATTTT,.,TRBJ1-5,.,TRBV12-3/TRBV12-4
CASSADRRLSGNTIYF,TGTGCCAGCAGCGCAGACAGGCGCCTCTCTGGAAACACCATATATTTT,.,TRBJ1-3,.,TRBV9
CASSQDAGGLSRNTGELFF,TGCGCCAGCAGCCAAGACGCGGGGGGGCTATCTAGGAACACCGGGGAGCTGTTTTTT,TRBD2,TRBJ2-2,many,TRBV4-1
CASSLVGANYGYTF,TGTGCCAGCAGCTTAGTGGGGGCTAACTATGGCTACACCTTC,.,TRBJ1-2,many,TRBV7-8
CATSDSGVNTEAFF,TGTGCCACCAGTGATTCAGGGGTGAACACTGAAGCTTTCTTT,.,TRBJ1-1,.,TRBV24-1
CASKPTGLNTGELFF,TGCGCCAGCAAACCGACAGGGTTGAACACCGGGGAGCTGTTTTTT,TRBD1,TRBJ2-2,many,TRBV5-1
CATSDLDRRHSSPLHF,TGTGCCACCAGTGATTTGGACAGGAGGCACAGTTCACCCCTCCACTTT,.,TRBJ1-6,few,TRBV24-1
CASSESLAGAEQFF,TGTGCCAGCAGTGAGAGTCTAGCGGGAGCTGAGCAGTTCTTC,TRBD2,TRBJ2-1,few,TRBV2
CAISGRDTANTEAFF,TGTGCCATCAGTGGCCGGGACACAGCAAACACTGAAGCTTTCTTT,.,TRBJ1-1,few,TRBV10-3
CASSPIPGGLAGVSYEQYF,TGCGCCAGCAGCCCTATTCCCGGCGGACTAGCGGGAGTATCCTACGAGCAGTACTTC,TRBD2,TRBJ2-7,many,TRBV4-1
CAPGQQETQYF,TGTGCCCCTGGTCAGCAAGAGACCCAGTACTTC,.,TRBJ2-5,few,TRBV6-5
CSAQGGTNQPQHF,TGCAGTGCCCAGGGGGGCACTAATCAGCCCCAGCATTTT,TRBD1,TRBJ1-5,few,TRBV20-1
CSARDVTSGSPHEQYF,TGCAGTGCTAGAGACGTAACTAGCGGGAGCCCCCACGAGCAGTACTTC,TRBD2,TRBJ2-7,.,TRBV20-1
CASKIGRLAWTRGDQETQYF,TGCGCCAGCAAAATCGGACGGCTAGCGTGGACCAGGGGCGATCAAGAGACCCAGTACTTC,.,TRBJ2-5,.,TRBV10-2
CASSPITLPSGYNEQFF,TGCGCCAGCAGCCCCATTACCTTGCCTAGCGGGTACAATGAGCAGTTCTTC,TRBD2,TRBJ2-1,.,TRBV5-1
CASSEGTSLSTDTQYF,TGTGCCAGCAGCGAAGGGACTAGCTTGAGCACAGATACGCAGTATTTT,TRBD2,TRBJ2-3,.,TRBV7-3
CATSRRRAYNEQFF,TGTGCCACCAGCCGTCGCCGGGCATACAATGAGCAGTTCTTC,.,TRBJ2-1,many,TRBV15
CASSFRQNNSPLHF,TGTGCCAGCAGTTTTCGACAGAATAATTCACCCCTCCACTTT,.,TRBJ1-6,many,TRBV27